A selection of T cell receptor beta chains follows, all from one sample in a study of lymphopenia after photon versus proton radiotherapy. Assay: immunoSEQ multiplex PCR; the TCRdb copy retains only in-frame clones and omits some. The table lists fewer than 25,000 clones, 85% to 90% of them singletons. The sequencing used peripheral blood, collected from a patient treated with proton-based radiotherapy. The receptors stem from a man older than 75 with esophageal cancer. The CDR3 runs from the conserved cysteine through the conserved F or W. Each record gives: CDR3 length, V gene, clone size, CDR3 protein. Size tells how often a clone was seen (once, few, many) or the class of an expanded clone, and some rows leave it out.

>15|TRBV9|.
CASSVYSGGTDTQYF
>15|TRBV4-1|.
CASSRGRVMGTEAFF
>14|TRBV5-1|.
CASSLGQGLTEAFF
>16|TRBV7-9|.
CASSVAGQGVADTQYF
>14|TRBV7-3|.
CASSFGQGWNEQFF
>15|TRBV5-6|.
CASSLAGTRPNEQFF
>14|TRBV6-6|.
CASSYMTGNLEAFF
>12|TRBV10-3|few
CAIAGQNTEAFF
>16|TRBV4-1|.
CASSPGPGEPGNTIYF
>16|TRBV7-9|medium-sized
CASSLVSGSPNEKLFF
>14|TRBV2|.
CASSSQGRTDTQYF
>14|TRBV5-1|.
CASSLVGLYNEQFF